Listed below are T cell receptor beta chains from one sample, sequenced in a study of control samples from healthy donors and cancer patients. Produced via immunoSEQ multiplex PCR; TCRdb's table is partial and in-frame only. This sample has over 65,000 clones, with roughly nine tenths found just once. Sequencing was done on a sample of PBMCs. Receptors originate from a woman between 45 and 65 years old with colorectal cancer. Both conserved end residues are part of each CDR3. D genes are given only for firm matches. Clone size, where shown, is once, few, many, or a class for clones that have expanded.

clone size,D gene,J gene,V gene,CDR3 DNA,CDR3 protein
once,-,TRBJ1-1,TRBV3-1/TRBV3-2,TGTGCCAGCAGCCAAGAAGGCCCGACAGCCCAGACTTTCTTT,CASSQEGPTAQTFF
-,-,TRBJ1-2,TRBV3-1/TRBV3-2,TGTGCCAGCAGCTCCCGGGACGGTAACTATGGCTACACCTTC,CASSSRDGNYGYTF
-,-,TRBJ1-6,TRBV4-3,TGCGCCAGAGGCGACGGACAGTCAAATTCACCCCTCCACTTT,CARGDGQSNSPLHF
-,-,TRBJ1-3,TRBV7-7,TGTGCCAGCAGCCCGGGGCTTTTTTCTGGAAACACCATATATTTT,CASSPGLFSGNTIYF
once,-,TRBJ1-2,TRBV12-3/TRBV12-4,TGTGCCAGCAGCCCCGGGATCGGCTATGGCTACACCTTC,CASSPGIGYGYTF
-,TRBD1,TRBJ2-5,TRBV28,TGTGCCAGCAATTTACAGGGGATCCACCAAGAGACCCAGTACTTC,CASNLQGIHQETQYF
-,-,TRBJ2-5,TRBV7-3,TGTGCCAGCAGCTTCGGGACGGGAGAGACCCAGTACTTC,CASSFGTGETQYF
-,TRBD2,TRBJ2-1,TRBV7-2,TGTGCCAGCAGCTCTGGGGCTAGCGGGGGGGCCGGGTATGAGCAGTTCTTC,CASSSGASGGAGYEQFF
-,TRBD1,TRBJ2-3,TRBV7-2,TGTGCCAGCAGCCCCCGGGACAGGGGATTCACAGATACGCAGTATTTT,CASSPRDRGFTDTQYF
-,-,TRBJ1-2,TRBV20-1,TGCAGTGCTGTTAAAGATTATGGCTACACCTTC,CSAVKDYGYTF
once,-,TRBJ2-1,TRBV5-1,TGCGCCAGCAGCTTAGAGGGGTTGGATGAGCAGTTCTTC,CASSLEGLDEQFF
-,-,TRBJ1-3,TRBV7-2,TGTGCCAGCAGCTTAGCACAGTTTTCGGCTGGAAACACCATATATTTT,CASSLAQFSAGNTIYF
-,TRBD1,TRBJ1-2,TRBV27,TGTGCCAGCAGATTTGGACAGGGCTATGGCTACACCTTC,CASRFGQGYGYTF
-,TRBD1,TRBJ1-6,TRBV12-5,TGTGCTAGTGGTTTGGTACCCCCCAGGGGGAGGTCACCCCTCCACTTT,CASGLVPPRGRSPLHF
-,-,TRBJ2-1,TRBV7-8,TGTGCCAGCAGCCCCCAATCGGGGGGCCACAATGAGCAGTTCTTC,CASSPQSGGHNEQFF
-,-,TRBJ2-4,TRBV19,TGTGCCACAAAGGGGGGATCGGGCAAAAACATTCAGTACTTC,CATKGGSGKNIQYF
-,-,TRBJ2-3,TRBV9,TGTGCCAGCAGTGAGGACTCCACCCCGCAGTATTTT,CASSEDSTPQYF
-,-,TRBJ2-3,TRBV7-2,TGTGCCAGCAGCTCGATGTACACAGATACGCAGTATTTT,CASSSMYTDTQYF
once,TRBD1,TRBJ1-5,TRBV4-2,TGTGCCAGCAGCCGCGAGAGGACAGGGTACCAATATAGCAATCAGCCCCAGCATTTT,CASSRERTGYQYSNQPQHF
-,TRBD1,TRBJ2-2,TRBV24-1,TGTGCCACCAGTGATTCAATAGACAGGGGGCTCACCGGGGAGCTGTTTTTT,CATSDSIDRGLTGELFF
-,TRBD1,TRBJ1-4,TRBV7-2,TGTGCCAGCAGCCCCAGGGGGTCGGCTAATGAAAAACTGTTTTTT,CASSPRGSANEKLFF
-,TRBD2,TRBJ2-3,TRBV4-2,TGTGCCAGCAGCCAACCCGGGACTAGCGGGGGGGCCGGAGCGCAGTATTTT,CASSQPGTSGGAGAQYF
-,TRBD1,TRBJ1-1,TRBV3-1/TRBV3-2,TGTGCCAGCAGCCCAGGGACAGACCACCATTCGGCTTTCTTT,CASSPGTDHHSAFF
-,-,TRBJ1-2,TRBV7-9,TGTGCCAGCAGAAAGGAGGTGGCTGGGAGTCATGGCTACACCTTC,CASRKEVAGSHGYTF
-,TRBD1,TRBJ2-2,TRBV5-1,TGCGCCAGCAGCTTAGGACAGGGTAAAACCGGGGAGCTGTTTTTT,CASSLGQGKTGELFF
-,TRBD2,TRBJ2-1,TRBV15,TGTGCCACCAGCAGAGGGGGTGGAGGGGAGGGTGAGCAGTTCTTC,CATSRGGGGEGEQFF
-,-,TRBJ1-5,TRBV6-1,TGTGCCAGCAGTGAAAGTACGGCAGGGAAGCAGCCCCAGCATTTT,CASSESTAGKQPQHF
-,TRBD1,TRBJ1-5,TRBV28,TGTGCCAGCAGTTTATCAGGGGGAGGCAATCAGCCCCAGCATTTT,CASSLSGGGNQPQHF
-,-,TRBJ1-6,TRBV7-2,TGTGCCAGCAGCTTAGGTTATACAACTTCACCCCTCCACTTT,CASSLGYTTSPLHF
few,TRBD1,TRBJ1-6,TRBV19,TGTGCCAGTCGGACAGGGATAGGTTCACCCCTCCACTTT,CASRTGIGSPLHF
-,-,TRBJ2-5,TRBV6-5,TGTGCCAGCAGTTACTCGGATAGTAGCAGGCAGACCCAGTACTTC,CASSYSDSSRQTQYF
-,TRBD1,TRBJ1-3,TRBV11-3,TGTGCCAGCAGCCCATCGGGGACAGGGGAATCTGGAAACACCATATATTTT,CASSPSGTGESGNTIYF
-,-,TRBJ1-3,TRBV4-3,TGCGCCAGCAGCCAAGTAGTTGGAAACACCATATATTTT,CASSQVVGNTIYF
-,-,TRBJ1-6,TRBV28,TGTGCCAGCAGTCCAGGAGGGACGGGAGGTTCACCCCTCCACTTT,CASSPGGTGGSPLHF
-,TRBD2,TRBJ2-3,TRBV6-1,TGTGCCAGCAGTGAATTTTTTATGAGCGGGGGGGAAGATACGCAGTATTTT,CASSEFFMSGGEDTQYF
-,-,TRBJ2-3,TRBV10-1,TGCGCCAGCAGTGAGTCTAGTCTCGGTTCAGATACGCAGTATTTT,CASSESSLGSDTQYF
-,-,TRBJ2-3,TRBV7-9,TGTGCCAGCAGCTTAGCGGGGGCCGGGGATACGCAGTATTTT,CASSLAGAGDTQYF
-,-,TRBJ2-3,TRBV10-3,TGTGCCATCAAATCGGGTGAGGATACGCAGTATTTT,CAIKSGEDTQYF
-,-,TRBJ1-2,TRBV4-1,TGCGCCAGCAGCCAAAGCCCCGGAGGAGGGGATTCGTATGGCTACACCTTC,CASSQSPGGGDSYGYTF
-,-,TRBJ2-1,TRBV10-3,TGTGCCATCAGTGAGTCGGTCTCAGTCGATGAGCAGTTCTTC,CAISESVSVDEQFF
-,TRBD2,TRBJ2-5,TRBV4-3,TGCGCCAGCAGCCAAGGCCTGCGCGCGGGGGTAGAAGAGACCCAGTACTTC,CASSQGLRAGVEETQYF
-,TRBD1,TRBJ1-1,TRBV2,TGTGCCAGCAGTGCCACAGGGGGGAAAACTGAAGCTTTCTTT,CASSATGGKTEAFF
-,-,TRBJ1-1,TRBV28,TGTGCCAGCAGAATAACCCACAATGAAGCTTTCTTT,CASRITHNEAFF
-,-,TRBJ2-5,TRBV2,TGTGCCAGCATGTTCCAAGAGACCCAGTACTTC,CASMFQETQYF
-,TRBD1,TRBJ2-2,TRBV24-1,TGTGCCACCAGTGACGCAACGACAGGGATGACCGGGGAGCTGTTTTTT,CATSDATTGMTGELFF